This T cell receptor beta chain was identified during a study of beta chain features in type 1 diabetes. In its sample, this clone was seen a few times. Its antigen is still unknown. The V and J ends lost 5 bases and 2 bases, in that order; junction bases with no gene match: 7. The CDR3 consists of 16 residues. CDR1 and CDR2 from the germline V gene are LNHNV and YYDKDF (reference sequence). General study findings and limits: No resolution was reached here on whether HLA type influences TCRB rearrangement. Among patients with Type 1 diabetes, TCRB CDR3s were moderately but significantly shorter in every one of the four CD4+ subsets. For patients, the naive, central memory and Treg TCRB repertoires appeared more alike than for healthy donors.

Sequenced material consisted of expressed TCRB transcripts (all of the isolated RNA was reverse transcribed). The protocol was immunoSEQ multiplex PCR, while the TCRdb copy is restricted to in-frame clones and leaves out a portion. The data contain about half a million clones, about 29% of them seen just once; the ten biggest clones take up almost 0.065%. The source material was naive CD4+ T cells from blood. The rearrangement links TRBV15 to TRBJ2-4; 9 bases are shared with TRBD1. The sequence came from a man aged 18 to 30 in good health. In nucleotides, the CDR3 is TGTGCCACCAGCCCCGGGACAGGGCAGACCAAAAACATTCAGTACTTC. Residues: CATSPGTGQTKNIQYF.